Following are 25 T cell receptor beta chains from one sample sequenced in a study of T cells in Graves' hyperthyroidism and ophthalmopathy. RNA transcripts were the template for amplifying TCR beta CDR3 regions. During a first-round RT-PCR of the TCR CDR3, the HTBI primer set was used. In TCRdb, the multiplex PCR reads were re-called with MiXCR into one record per CDR3 protein. Among more than 300,000 distinct CDR3 sequences listed, around a sixth were seen once. Sequences were obtained from blood. These receptors were obtained from a man aged 18-30 years with Graves' ophthalmopathy.

The sample holds a few counts of this clonotype. The chain joins TRBV5-1 to TRBJ2-5; 9 bases match TRBD2. The CDR3 is made up of 17 amino acids. V was clipped by 0 bases and J by 5 bases; unmatched bases: 11. CDR1 SGHRS and CDR2 YFSETQ come from the germline V gene. CDR3 sequence (DNA): TGCGCCAGCAGCTTGGCCCGAGTCCTAGCGGGGCGGGAGACCCAGTACTTC. It yields the protein CASSLARVLAGRETQYF.

The genes are TRBV4-1 and TRBJ2-2, with 9 bases matching TRBD2. The CDR3 length is 19 residues. V was pared by 1 base and J by 5 bases, with 14 bases of the junction left unmatched. Germline CDR1 is MGHRA and CDR2 is YSYEKL. The chain's CDR3 is CASSQGGFGAGGQTGELFF. The CDR3, as DNA: TGCGCCAGCAGCCAAGGTGGTTTCGGGGCGGGGGGGCAAACCGGGGAGCTGTTTTTT.

For this clonotype: This clone may be a read error of a much larger clone one base away. The rearrangement uses TRBV12-3 or TRBV12-4 and TRBJ1-6; D remains unclear. CDR3 length: 12 amino acids. The CDR3 protein is CASGLVRIPLHF. In DNA, the CDR3 is TGTGCCAGCGGTTTGGTGAGGATTCCCCTCCACTTT.

The CDR3 DNA reads as TGTGCCAGCAGTGTGGGAATAGGGTATCAGCCCCAGCATTTT. Translated: CASSVGIGYQPQHF. The gene calls are TRBV2 and TRBJ1-5, with D hard to call. V was shortened by 4 bases and J by 5 bases, with 12 bases between the two germline ends. Germline V gives CDR1 SNHLY, CDR2 FYNNEI. The CDR3 sequence is 14 residues long.

This clonotype occurred a few times. The genes are TRBV2 and TRBJ2-5; tentatively, D is TRBD1 (6 bases). The CDR3 length is 11 residues. Germline values: CDR1 SNHLY, CDR2 FYNNEI. Trimming stripped 7 bases from V and 5 bases from J, with 8 bases between. The CDR3 DNA follows: TGTGCCAGCAAGGGGGTGGAGACCCAGTACTTC. Protein: CASKGVETQYF.

This clonotype was counted at least ten times. J is TRBJ2-7 and V is TRBV9; 10 nucleotides match TRBD1. V lost 1 base and J lost 2; bases outside the gene matches: 3. This CDR3 region has 15 residues. In germline, CDR1 is SGDLS, CDR2 YYNGEE. The CDR3 here is CASSVTGQGAYEQYF. The DNA of the CDR3 is TGTGCCAGCAGCGTAACTGGACAGGGGGCCTACGAGCAGTACTTC.

The sample holds a few counts of this clonotype. J is TRBJ2-7 and V is TRBV7-2, with D tentatively TRBD1 (6 bases). The germline V gene has CDR1 SGHTA and CDR2 FQGNSA. V gave up 1 base and J gave up 3 bases, with 13 bases separating them. The CDR3 runs to 15 residues. CDR3 nucleotides: TGTGCCAGCAGCTTAGTAGGGGGTGGTGGCTACGAGCAGTACTTC. This translates into CASSLVGGGGYEQYF.

The chain has TRBV9 and TRBJ2-3, with no clear D. The CDR3 consists of 15 residues. Germline V CDR1 and CDR2: SGDLS, YYNGEE. Deletions cut 4 bases from V and 0 bases from J, with 12 bases between. CDR3 bases: TGTGCCAGCAGCCCCCGCGGACCTAGCACAGATACGCAGTATTTT. The encoded protein is CASSPRGPSTDTQYF.

With regard to this clonotype: Just one base apart from a much larger clone, this may be a read error. The V and J genes are TRBV5-1 and TRBJ1-1; D perhaps matches TRBD1 (5 bases). The CDR3 consists of 12 residues. Germline V gene lookup returns CDR1 SGHRS and CDR2 YFSETQ. CDR3 sequence (DNA): TGCGCCAGCAGCTTGGAGGGGTATGAAGCTTACTTT. Translated, it gives CASSLEGYEAYF.

This clonotype showed up many times. This chain uses TRBV18 with TRBJ2-3; no clear D. This CDR3 spans 11 amino acids. CDR1 KGHSH and CDR2 LQKENI come from the germline V gene. The V gene lost 5 bases and the J gene lost 5 bases, with 5 bases spanning the gap. CDR3 in DNA: TGTGCCAGCTCAGAAAAAGATACGCAGTATTTT. This encodes CASSEKDTQYF. The full variable domain, rest sourced from reference TRBV18 and TRBJ2-3, is NAGVMQNPRHLVRRRGQEARLRCSPMKGHSHVYWYRQLPEEGLKFMVYLQKENIIDESGMPKERFSAEFPKEGPSILRIQQVVRGDSAAYFCASSEKDTQYFGPGTRLTVL.

The table lists this clonotype with many counts. The genes are TRBV14 and TRBJ1-1; TRBD1 is a possible D gene (6 bases). Germline V lookup: CDR1 SGHDN, CDR2 FVKESK. The V and J ends lost 4 bases and 1 base respectively, with 16 bases between them. The CDR3 has 16 residues. This chain's CDR3 is CASSPYRTAGNTEAFF. CDR3 coding DNA: TGTGCCAGCAGCCCATATCGGACAGCCGGGAACACTGAAGCTTTCTTT.

The chain employs TRBV30 and TRBJ1-2, with 7 positions matching TRBD1. Trimming took 0 bases from V and 4 from J; bases not matched to a gene: 5. There are 14 residues in the CDR3. Germline loops: CDR1 GTSNPN, CDR2 SVGIG (reference sequence). The CDR3 protein is CAWSVLQGSYGYTF. CDR3 in DNA: TGTGCCTGGAGTGTACTACAGGGGAGCTATGGCTACACCTTC.

This clonotype has at least ten counts. The rearrangement joins TRBV4-1 to TRBJ1-4; D is ambiguous. The ends were cut back, 1 base at V and 8 bases at J, with 14 bases in the middle. Germline V gene data show CDR1 as MGHRA and CDR2 as YSYEKL. CDR3 size: 15 residues. The CDR3 spells CASSQGDLMREKLFF. CDR3 DNA: TGCGCCAGCAGCCAAGGAGACTTAATGCGCGAAAAACTGTTTTTT.

The count of this clonotype is one. The genes are TRBV25-1 and TRBJ1-5, with D perhaps TRBD1 (6 bases). Looked up from germline, CDR1 is MGHDK and CDR2 is SYGVNS. V was shortened by 3 bases and J by 7 bases, with 10 bases between the two germline ends. This CDR3 is built from 13 residues. The CDR3 protein is CASSEGGHQPQHF. In DNA, the CDR3 is TGTGCCAGCAGTGAGGGGGGGCACCAGCCCCAGCATTTT.

This clonotype was detected many times. The rearrangement uses TRBV18 and TRBJ1-1; D gene unclear. V shed 1 base and J shed 5 bases, with 14 bases lying between them. The CDR3 totals 15 residues. CDR1 is KGHSH and CDR2 is LQKENI in the germline V gene. Here the CDR3 reads CASSPRVGPETEAFF. DNA for the CDR3: TGTGCCAGCTCACCACGGGTAGGGCCGGAGACTGAAGCTTTCTTT.

The table lists this clonotype with many counts. The genes are TRBV20-1 and TRBJ2-5, with D uncertain. Germline V gene sequence: CDR1 DFQATT, CDR2 SNEGSKA (reference sequence). The V end was cut by 6 bases, the J end by 0 bases, with 14 bases between. CDR3 length: 14 amino acids. The CDR3 DNA follows: TGCAGTGCGGCCCGGGCGGTGTACCAAGAGACCCAGTACTTC. It codes for CSAARAVYQETQYF.

This clonotype appeared many times. The V gene is TRBV11-2, the J gene TRBJ2-2; a possible D gene is TRBD2 (5 bases). CDR1 is SGHAT, CDR2 FQNNGV, per germline. The length of the CDR3 is 16 residues. V lost 3 bases, J lost 2 bases, and 13 bases lay in between. This chain's CDR3 is CASSLIESGNTGELFF. The CDR3 nucleotides read TGTGCCAGCAGCTTGATTGAATCGGGAAACACCGGGGAGCTGTTTTTT.

CDR3 loop: CSARSGPTFYSNQPQHF. CDR3 nucleotides: TGCAGTGCTAGATCGGGACCGACCTTCTATAGCAATCAGCCCCAGCATTTT. The V gene is TRBV20-1, the J gene TRBJ1-5, with D maybe TRBD1 (5 bases). Trimming shortened V by 2 bases and J by 0 bases, and 17 bases separated the two germline ends. Germline V CDR1 and CDR2: DFQATT, SNEGSKA (reference sequence). The CDR3 covers 17 residues.

The V call is TRBV9, the J call TRBJ2-3, with 12 bases matching TRBD2. V trimming: 5 bases; J trimming: 3 bases; junction bases outside the gene matches: 7. Germline V lookup: CDR1 SGDLS, CDR2 YYNGEE. CDR3 length: 16 residues. The CDR3 reads CASSSTGTSGTDTQYF. The CDR3 nucleotides are TGTGCCAGCAGTTCTACCGGGACTAGCGGGACAGATACGCAGTATTTT.

This clonotype was observed at least ten times. The V gene is TRBV3-1, the J gene TRBJ2-2; D unclear. Trimming removed 4 bases from V and 6 bases from J, with 9 bases in between. Germline CDR1 LGHDT, CDR2 YNNKEL (reference sequence). The CDR3 totals 13 residues. CDR3 DNA: TGTGCCAGCAGCCCCTTAGGGCCCGGGGAGCTGTTTTTT. It specifies CASSPLGPGELFF.

The V call is TRBV29-1, the J call TRBJ2-7; 9 nucleotides agree with TRBD1. The germline V gene has CDR1 SQVTM and CDR2 ANQGSEA. Trimming at V came to 5 bases and at J to 5 bases, leaving 7 bases not matched to a gene. The CDR3 consists of 13 residues. CDR3 sequence (DNA): TGCAGCGTTCAAGGGACAGGGAGCCACGAGCAGTACTTC. It encodes CSVQGTGSHEQYF.

The rearrangement uses TRBV5-1 and TRBJ1-5; 8 bases map to TRBD1. This CDR3 is 19 amino acids long. Germline loops: CDR1 SGHRS, CDR2 YFSETQ. V trimming: 1 base; J trimming: 4 bases; junction bases outside the gene matches: 16. The CDR3 region is CASSLSPLDRGHSNQPQHF. DNA of the CDR3: TGCGCCAGCAGCTTGTCCCCACTAGACAGGGGACACTCGAATCAGCCCCAGCATTTT.

This clonotype was observed many times. The V and J genes are TRBV2 and TRBJ1-1; the D is unclear. Trimming took off 6 bases at V and 1 base at J, with 9 bases between the two ends. The CDR3 is 13 residues long. Germline V CDR1 and CDR2: SNHLY, FYNNEI. CDR3 amino acids: CASRYRANTEAFF. The CDR3 DNA reads as TGTGCCAGCAGGTATCGGGCGAACACTGAAGCTTTCTTT.

This clonotype was found many times. This chain uses TRBV7-3 with TRBJ2-7, with 7 bases identical to TRBD1. Germline trimming cut 0 bases from V and 0 bases from J; bases unmatched to any gene: 2. CDR3 length: 15 residues. Germline-derived CDR1 and CDR2 are SGHTA and FQGTGA. CDR3 DNA: TGTGCCAGCAGCTTAACGGGACAGAGCTCCTACGAGCAGTACTTC. Translation: CASSLTGQSSYEQYF.

The chain links TRBV4-1 to TRBJ1-5; D perhaps matches TRBD1 (5 bases). Deletions cut 0 bases from V and 7 bases from J, with 25 bases between. This CDR3 comprises 19 residues. The V gene's germline CDR1 is MGHRA and CDR2 YSYEKL. The CDR3 sequence: CASSQDTGPGTRPKQPQHF. The CDR3 DNA reads TGCGCCAGCAGCCAAGATACCGGGCCCGGGACTCGGCCTAAGCAGCCCCAGCATTTT.